The present entry profiles one T cell receptor beta chain with its context. As originally analysed: Amplified reference gene primers provided the basis for estimating nucleated cell counts. Sequencing used immunoSEQ multiplex PCR; TCRdb keeps in-frame clones, though not all of them. The DNA gave D and trimming, while V, J and clone size come from that table. The sample includes fewer than 150,000 clones, about nine tenths of them seen just once. These data come from a study of blood T cell repertoires in COVID-19. Study information: Acute and convalescent COVID-19 samples came from the United States, Italy and Spain. T cells, B-cell-depleted T cells, or PBMCs provided the cDNA or gDNA that served as material.

This CDR3 spans 12 amino acids. The germline gives CDR1 SNHLY, CDR2 FYNNEI. V shed 8 bases and J shed 5 bases, with 13 bases lying between them. The sequence was obtained from a woman older than 75 with acute or convalescent COVID-19. The chain is built from TRBV2 and TRBJ2-7; TRBD1 might be the D (6 bases). Material for sequencing was peripheral blood. This CDR3 reads CASQGIKDEQYF. The CDR3 DNA sequence: TGTGCCAGCCAGGGGATTAAGGACGAGCAGTACTTC. Complete variable domain (other parts from reference TRBV2 and TRBJ2-7): EPEVTQTPSHQVTQMGQEVILRCVPISNHLYFYWYRQILGQKVEFLVSFYNNEISEKSEIFDDQFSVERPDGSNFTLKIRSTKLEDSAMYFCASQGIKDEQYFGPGTRLTVT.